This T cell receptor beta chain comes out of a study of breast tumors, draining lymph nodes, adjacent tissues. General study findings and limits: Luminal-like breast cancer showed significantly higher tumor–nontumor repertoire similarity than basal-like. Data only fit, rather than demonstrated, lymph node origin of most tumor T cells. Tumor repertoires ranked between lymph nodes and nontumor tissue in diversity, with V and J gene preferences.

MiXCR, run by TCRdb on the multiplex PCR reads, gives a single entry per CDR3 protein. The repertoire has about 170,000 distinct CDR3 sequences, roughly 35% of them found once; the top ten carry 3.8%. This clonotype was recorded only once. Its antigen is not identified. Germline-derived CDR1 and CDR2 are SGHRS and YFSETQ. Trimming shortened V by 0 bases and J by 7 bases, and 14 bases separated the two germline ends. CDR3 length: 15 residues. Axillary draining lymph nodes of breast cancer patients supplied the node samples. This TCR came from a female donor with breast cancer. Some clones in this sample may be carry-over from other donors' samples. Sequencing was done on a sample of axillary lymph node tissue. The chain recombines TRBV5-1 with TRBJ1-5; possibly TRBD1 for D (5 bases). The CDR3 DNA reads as TGCGCCAGCAGCTTGGAGTGGTCTTCAGGGCAGCCCCAGCATTTT. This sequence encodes CASSLEWSSGQPQHF.